This T cell receptor beta chain is drawn from a study of T cell responses to AZD1222 COVID-19 vaccine. This table comes from immunoSEQ multiplex PCR, and its TCRdb copy is limited to in-frame clones, with some not included. This table holds 100,000 to 120,000 clones, roughly 85% found once. V shed 4 bases, J shed 11 bases, and the junction held 13 bases outside the gene matches. This CDR3 is built from 15 residues. CDR1 is MGHRA, CDR2 YSYEKL, per germline. This clonotype originated in an adult in good health. The chain recombines TRBV4-1 with TRBJ2-1, with 8 nucleotides matching TRBD1. The sequenced sample was peripheral blood, obtained on day 0 of AZD1222 vaccination. The CDR3 sequence: CASSPGQGARTQQFF. The CDR3 region has the DNA TGCGCCAGCAGCCCCGGACAGGGTGCCCGGACTCAGCAGTTCTTC.